This T cell receptor beta chain was observed in a study of blood T cells in healthy people across ages. As regards this clonotype: The target antigen is unknown.

Using a J-beta primer mix together with a sample-barcoded 5' primer, a second PCR was run for roughly 7 to 11 cycles. Every cDNA molecule bore a tag from a template-switch adaptor containing 12 random nucleotides. Individual samples furnished no less than 3 million CDR3-containing paired-end reads apiece. TCRdb processed the 5' RACE reads anew with MiXCR; each CDR3 protein has one entry. The sample lists about a million distinct CDR3 sequences, 51% occurring once. Deletions cut 2 bases from V and 2 bases from J, with 23 bases between. From germline, CDR1 is LGHNA and CDR2 YSLEER. The CDR3 consists of 19 residues. Study results and caveats: The study found more naive CD4+ cells and higher diversity in long-lived than aged donors.

V and J are TRBV4-3 and TRBJ2-3; a possible D gene is TRBD1 (6 bases). Sequencing input: blood. The TCR comes from a woman in her fifties or sixties in good health. The CDR3 loop is CASSQLMGQTGDATDTQYF. As DNA, the CDR3 is TGCGCCAGCAGCCAATTAATGGGCCAGACAGGTGATGCCACAGATACGCAGTATTTT.